This passage covers 18 T cell receptor beta chains from one sample sequenced in a study of tumor and adjacent non-tumor tissue in lung cancer (dated by TCRdb to the late 2010s). Bulk unsorted tissue served as the source for RNA extraction, and RNA quality was assessed using a NanoDrop ND-1000 and an Agilent 2100. Receptors were amplified or captured by multiplex PCR. The data were produced on an Illumina HiSeq 2500. Following protocols modified from ARM-PCR, the researchers constructed TCRbeta libraries through three rounds of nested PCR with primers (Table S4). TCRdb reworked the public reads: Q25 trimming with fastp, MiXCR clone assembly, productive beta chains retained. Rows are unified per CDR3 protein, each entry keeping the most common DNA and genes. This sample is represented by 65,000 to 95,000 distinct CDR3 sequences; around 70% of them were singletons. 10% to 15% of the sample is held by the ten biggest clonotypes.

The sequenced sample consisted of lung tumor tissue. The receptors were gathered from a woman aged 65 to 85 with non-small cell lung cancer.

A word on this clonotype: Sequence at one end of the junction differs from germline and may be a read error. V and J are TRBV6-6 and TRBJ2-7, with D unresolved. Germline CDR1 is MNHNY and CDR2 is SVGAGI (reference sequence). The CDR3 consists of 16 residues. The CDR3 is CSSNSGREPIPYEQYF. CDR3 DNA: TGTTCCAGCAATTCGGGTAGGGAACCCATCCCCTACGAGCAGTACTTC.

Worth noting for this clonotype: A much larger clone lies a single base off, so this may be a read error. V is TRBV28 and J is TRBJ1-2; D not resolved. Germline V gene data show CDR1 as MDHEN and CDR2 as SYDVKM. V was trimmed by 6 bases and J by 4 bases, leaving 15 bases between them. The CDR3 contains 14 residues. The CDR3 is CASSNPKVFYGYTF. The DNA of the CDR3 is TGTGCCAGCAGCAACCCCAAGGTTTTCTATGGCTACACCTTC.

This clonotype appeared a single time. One end of the junction is discordant with germline, which a read error may explain. V usage is TRBV6-5 and J usage is TRBJ2-2; D not certain. This CDR3 is 13 amino acids long. The germline gives CDR1 MNHEY, CDR2 SVGAGI. The CDR3 DNA is TGCGCCAGCACTTCGCCCTTCACCGGGGAGCTGTTTTTT. Encoded protein: CASTSPFTGELFF.

This clonotype was seen more than once but under ten times. This chain joins TRBV7-9 and TRBJ1-2, with D unclear. Germline lookup yields CDR1 SEHNR and CDR2 FQNEAQ (reference sequence). The CDR3 is 16 amino acids. With 5 bases removed from V and 2 bases from J, the gap between germline ends came to 18 bases. The CDR3 protein is CASSNTEAEKNYGYTF. The CDR3 DNA follows: TGTGCCAGCAGCAACACAGAGGCAGAGAAAAACTATGGCTACACCTTC.

Turning to this clonotype: This likely comes from a read error, as the CDR3 has no conserved phenylalanine or tryptophan at its end. This chain uses TRBV29-1 with TRBJ2-1, with 9 bases identical to TRBD2. The CDR3 loop spans 16 amino acids. V was clipped by 3 bases and J by 10 bases; unmatched bases: 16. CDR1 and CDR2 (germline): SQVTM, ANQGSEA. The CDR3 sequence: CSVDITGLAGGREQFL. CDR3 in DNA: TGCAGCGTTGATATAACGGGACTAGCAGGAGGGCGCGAGCAGTTCCTC.

With respect to this clonotype: Compared with germline, one end of the junction differs, possibly owing to a read error. This sequence joins TRBV6-2 or TRBV6-3 and TRBJ2-7; 12 bases line up with TRBD2. CDR3 length equals 17 residues. Germline assignment: CDR1 MNHEY and CDR2 SVGEGT. The CDR3 protein is CAGSYAGLAGLSYEQYF. CDR3 DNA sequence: TGTGCCGGCAGTTACGCCGGACTAGCGGGACTTTCCTACGAGCAGTACTTC.

V gene TRBV27 combines with J gene TRBJ2-1; D unclear. Trimming pared 9 bases from V and 4 bases from J, leaving 13 bases between. Germline lookup yields CDR1 MNHEY and CDR2 SMNVEV (reference sequence). This CDR3 has 13 amino acids. The CDR3, as DNA: TGTGCCAGGAGTCCGGACGTTTACAATGAGCAGTTCTTC. The encoded protein is CARSPDVYNEQFF.

Comment on this clonotype: A read error may account for a junction end that differs from germline. The rearrangement links TRBV6-6 to TRBJ2-1, with 8 bases lining up with TRBD2. From germline, CDR1 is MNHNY and CDR2 SVGAGI (reference sequence). This CDR3 is built from 16 residues. The CDR3, as DNA: TGTGCCAGCAGAGATCCTACTACCGGGAGGGCCGGGGAGCAGTTCTTT. Residues: CASRDPTTGRAGEQFF.

The V gene is TRBV6-6, the J gene TRBJ2-2; TRBD1 agrees at 7 bases. Germline V lookup: CDR1 MNHNY, CDR2 SVGAGI (reference sequence). The CDR3 runs to 15 residues. Unmatched junction bases numbered 13, after V lost 8 bases and J lost 7 bases. The CDR3 DNA follows: TGTGCCAGCGGCCATGCAGGGGGTTTTCTCGGGGAGCTGTTTTTT. This sequence encodes CASGHAGGFLGELFF.

This clonotype was recorded many times. The rearrangement joins TRBV6-9 to TRBJ2-7, with D unclear. Germline-derived CDR1 and CDR2 are MNHGY and SVAAGI. This CDR3 is built from 12 residues. Trimming took 2 bases from V and 6 from J, leaving 8 bases between them. The CDR3 DNA sequence: TGTGCCAGCAGTTATATGGGCGGCGAGCAGTACTTC. Amino acid sequence: CASSYMGGEQYF.

In this sample, this clonotype turned up a few times. The chain couples TRBV5-5 to TRBJ2-7, with D hard to call. The CDR3 extends over 14 amino acids. Between the trimmed V and J ends, which lost 1 base and 1 base, there was a span of 9 bases. Germline V lookup: CDR1 SGHKS, CDR2 YYEKEE (reference sequence). The CDR3, as DNA: TGTGCCAGCAGCTTGTCCTATCGTTCCTACGAGCAGTACTTC. Translating gives CASSLSYRSYEQYF.

The CDR3 sequence: CASSARGNLNTEAFF. In DNA, the CDR3 is TGCGCCAGCAGCGCTCGGGGGAACCTGAACACTGAAGCTTTCTTT. V is TRBV5-1 and J is TRBJ1-1; a weak D match, TRBD1 (5 bases). The ends were cut back, 4 bases at V and 0 bases at J, with 13 bases in the middle. The CDR3 is 15 residues long. CDR1 is SGHRS and CDR2 is YFSETQ in the germline V gene.

The chain joins TRBV28 to TRBJ2-3; D is unclear. Looked up from germline, CDR1 is MDHEN and CDR2 is SYDVKM. The length of the CDR3 is 13 residues. V dropped 11 bases and J dropped 2 bases, with 14 bases sitting between them. Written as DNA, the CDR3 is TGTGCCGGCACTTCCGGTTACACAGATACGCAGTATTTT. Its translation is CAGTSGYTDTQYF.

This chain links TRBV5-6 with TRBJ2-3; the D gene is possibly TRBD2 (5 bases). CDR1 is SGHDT and CDR2 is YYEEEE in the germline V gene. The CDR3 has 16 residues. The V end lost 4 bases, the J end lost 13 bases, and 28 bases lay between the germline ends. The CDR3 loop reads CASSPTDEPSTDTEYF. CDR3 DNA: TGTGCCAGCAGCCCGACGGACGAACCTAGCACAGATACCGAGTATTTT. The full variable domain, in which reference TRBV5-6 and TRBJ2-3 provide the parts outside the CDR3, is DAGVTQSPTHLIKTRGQQVTLRCSPKSGHDTVSWYQQALGQGPQFIFQYYEEEERQRGNFPDRFSGHQFPNYSSELNVNALLLGDSALYLCASSPTDEPSTDTEYFGPGTRLTVL.

As for this clonotype: One junction end disagrees with the germline gene, perhaps due to a read error. The chain is built from TRBV10-1 and TRBJ2-2; 7 bases are shared with TRBD2. CDR1 is WNHNN, CDR2 SYGVQD, per germline (reference sequence). CDR3 size: 14 residues. CDR3 sequence: CASSDGGLAGDLYF. As DNA, the CDR3 is TGCGCCAGCAGTGACGGGGGGTTGGCCGGGGACCTGTATTTT.

This clonotype showed up just once. The junction does not match germline at one end; this may be a read error. The V gene is TRBV7-9, the J gene TRBJ1-1, with D hard to call. The CDR3 covers 21 residues. Per germline, CDR1 SEHNR and CDR2 FQNEAQ (reference sequence). In nucleotides, the CDR3 is TGTGCCAGCAGCTTAGTCCCCGGCACGACGCGCCAAAGCCATATGAACACCGAAGCTTTCTTT. This gives the protein CASSLVPGTTRQSHMNTEAFF.

With regard to this clonotype: It may be a read error: a sequence one base away is much more abundant. This chain connects TRBV7-9 to TRBJ2-2; D is possibly TRBD1 (6 bases). This CDR3 contains 15 residues. Germline CDR1 is SEHNR and CDR2 is FQNEAQ (reference sequence). V lost 7 bases to trimming and J lost 6 bases, with 18 bases between them. The CDR3 region is CASIPGADPSGELFF. The CDR3 DNA follows: TGTGCCAGCATCCCAGGGGCAGATCCGTCCGGGGAGCTGTTTTTT.

This sequence joins TRBV28 and TRBJ2-2; D is possibly TRBD2 (6 bases). Trimming left V 3 bases short and J 4 bases short, with 12 bases between. CDR3 length: 15 amino acids. From germline, CDR1 is MDHEN and CDR2 SYDVKM. This chain's CDR3 is CASSLELAGTGELFF. For the CDR3, the DNA is TGTGCCAGCAGTTTGGAACTAGCTGGCACCGGGGAGCTGTTTTTT.